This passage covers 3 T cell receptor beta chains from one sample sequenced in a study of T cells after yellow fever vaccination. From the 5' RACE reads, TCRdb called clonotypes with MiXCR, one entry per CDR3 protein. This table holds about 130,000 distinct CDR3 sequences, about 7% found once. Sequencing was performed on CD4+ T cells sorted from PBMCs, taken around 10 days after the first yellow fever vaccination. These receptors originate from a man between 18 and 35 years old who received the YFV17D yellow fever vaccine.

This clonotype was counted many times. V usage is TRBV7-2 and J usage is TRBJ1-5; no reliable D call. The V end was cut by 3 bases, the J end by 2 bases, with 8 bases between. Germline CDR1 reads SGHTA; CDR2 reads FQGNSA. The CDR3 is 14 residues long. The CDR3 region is CASSFGTRNQPQHF. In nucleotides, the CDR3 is TGTGCCAGCAGCTTCGGAACCCGCAATCAGCCCCAGCATTTT. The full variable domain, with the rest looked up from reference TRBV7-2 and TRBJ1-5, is GAGVSQSPSNKVTEKGKDVELRCDPISGHTALYWYRQSLGQGLEFLIYFQGNSAPDKSGLPSDRFSAERTGGSVSTLTIQRTQQEDSAVYLCASSFGTRNQPQHFGDGTRLSIL.

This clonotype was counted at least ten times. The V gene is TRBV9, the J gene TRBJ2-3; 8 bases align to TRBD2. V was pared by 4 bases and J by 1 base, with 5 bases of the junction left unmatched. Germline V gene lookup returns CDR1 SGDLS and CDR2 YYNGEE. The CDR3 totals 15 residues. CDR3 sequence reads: CASSTGLAGTDTQYF. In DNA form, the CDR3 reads TGTGCCAGCAGCACCGGACTAGCCGGCACAGATACGCAGTATTTT.

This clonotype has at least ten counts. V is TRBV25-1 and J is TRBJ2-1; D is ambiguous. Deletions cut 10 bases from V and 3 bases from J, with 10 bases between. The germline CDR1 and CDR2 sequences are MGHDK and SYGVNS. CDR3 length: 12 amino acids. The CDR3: CATARDYNEQFF. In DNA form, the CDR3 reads TGTGCCACCGCAAGGGACTACAATGAGCAGTTCTTC.